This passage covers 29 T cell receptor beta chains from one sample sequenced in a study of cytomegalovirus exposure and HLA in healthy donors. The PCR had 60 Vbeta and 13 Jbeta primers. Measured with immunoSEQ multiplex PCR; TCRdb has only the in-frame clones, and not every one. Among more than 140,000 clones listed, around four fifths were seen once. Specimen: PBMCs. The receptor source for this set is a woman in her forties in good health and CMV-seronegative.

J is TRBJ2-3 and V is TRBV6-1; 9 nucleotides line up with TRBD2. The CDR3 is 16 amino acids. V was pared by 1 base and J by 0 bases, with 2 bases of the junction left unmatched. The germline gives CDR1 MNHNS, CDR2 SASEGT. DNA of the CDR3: TGTGCCAGCAGTGAAGTTAGCGGGAGCAGCACAGATACGCAGTATTTT. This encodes CASSEVSGSSTDTQYF.

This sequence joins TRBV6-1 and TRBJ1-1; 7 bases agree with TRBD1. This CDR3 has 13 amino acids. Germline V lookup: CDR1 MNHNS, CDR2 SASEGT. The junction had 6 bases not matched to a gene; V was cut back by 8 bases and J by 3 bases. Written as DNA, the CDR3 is TGTGCCAGCCGGGGACAGCCGGACACTGAAGCTTTCTTT. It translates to CASRGQPDTEAFF.

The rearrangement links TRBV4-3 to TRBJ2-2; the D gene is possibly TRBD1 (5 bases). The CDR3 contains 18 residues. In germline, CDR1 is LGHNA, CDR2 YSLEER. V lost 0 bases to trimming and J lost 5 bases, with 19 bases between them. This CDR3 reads CASSQEIPQGFGTGELFF. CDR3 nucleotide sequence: TGCGCCAGCAGCCAAGAGATTCCTCAGGGTTTTGGAACCGGGGAGCTGTTTTTT.

This CDR3 is CASSFQGGVKPQHF. CDR3 DNA sequence: TGTGCCAGCAGCTTCCAGGGCGGCGTGAAGCCCCAGCATTTT. The rearrangement links TRBV7-2 to TRBJ1-5; TRBD1 might be the D (5 bases). Germline V gives CDR1 SGHTA, CDR2 FQGNSA. The CDR3 extends over 14 amino acids. Trimming pared 3 bases from V and 8 bases from J, leaving 14 bases between.

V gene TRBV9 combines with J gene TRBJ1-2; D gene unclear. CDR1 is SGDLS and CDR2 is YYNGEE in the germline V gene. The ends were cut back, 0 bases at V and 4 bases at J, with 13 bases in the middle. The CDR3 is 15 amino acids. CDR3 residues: CASSVAPRTAYGYTF. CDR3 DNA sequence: TGTGCCAGCAGCGTAGCCCCGAGAACAGCCTATGGCTACACCTTC.

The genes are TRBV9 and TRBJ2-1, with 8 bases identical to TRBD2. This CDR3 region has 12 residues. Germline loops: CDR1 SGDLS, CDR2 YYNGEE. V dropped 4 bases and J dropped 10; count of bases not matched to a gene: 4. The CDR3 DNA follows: TGTGCCAGCAGCCCCCGACTAGCGGAGCAGTTCTTC. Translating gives CASSPRLAEQFF.

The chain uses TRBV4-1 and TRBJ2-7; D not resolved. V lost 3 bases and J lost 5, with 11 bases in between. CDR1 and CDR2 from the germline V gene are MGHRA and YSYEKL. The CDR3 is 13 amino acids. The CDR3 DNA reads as TGCGCCAGCAGCCAGGAACCAGGCCACGAGCAGTACTTC. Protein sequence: CASSQEPGHEQYF.

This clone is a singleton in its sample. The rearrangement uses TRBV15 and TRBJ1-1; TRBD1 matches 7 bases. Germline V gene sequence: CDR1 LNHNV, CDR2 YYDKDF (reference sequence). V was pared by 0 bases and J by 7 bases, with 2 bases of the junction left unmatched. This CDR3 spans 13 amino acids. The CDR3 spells CATSRDGDSEAFF. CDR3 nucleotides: TGTGCCACCAGCAGAGATGGGGACAGTGAAGCTTTCTTT.

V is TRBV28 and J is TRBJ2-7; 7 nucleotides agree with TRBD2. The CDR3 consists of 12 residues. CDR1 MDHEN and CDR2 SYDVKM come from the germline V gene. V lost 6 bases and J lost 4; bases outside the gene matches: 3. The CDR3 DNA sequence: TGTGCCAGCAGAGCGGGATATTACGAGCAGTACTTC. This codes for CASRAGYYEQYF.

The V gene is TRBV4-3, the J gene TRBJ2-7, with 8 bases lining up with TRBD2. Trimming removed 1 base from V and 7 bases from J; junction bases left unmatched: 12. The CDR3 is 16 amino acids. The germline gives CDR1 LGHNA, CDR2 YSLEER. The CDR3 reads CASSQGPAGVLEEQYF. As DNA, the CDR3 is TGCGCCAGCAGCCAAGGCCCAGCGGGGGTGCTAGAGGAGCAGTACTTC.

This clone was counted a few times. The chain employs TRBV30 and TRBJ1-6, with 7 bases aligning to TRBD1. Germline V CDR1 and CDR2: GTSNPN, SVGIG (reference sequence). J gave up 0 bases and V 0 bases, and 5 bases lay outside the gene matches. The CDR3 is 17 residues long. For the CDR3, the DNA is TGTGCCTGGAGTGTAGGACAGGCGAGCTCCTATAATTCACCCCTCCACTTT. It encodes CAWSVGQASSYNSPLHF. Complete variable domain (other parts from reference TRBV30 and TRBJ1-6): SQTIHQWPATLVQPVGSPLSLECTVEGTSNPNLYWYRQAAGRGLQLLFYSVGIGQISSEVPQNLSASRPQDRQFILSSKKLLLSDSGFYLCAWSVGQASSYNSPLHFGNGTRLTVT.

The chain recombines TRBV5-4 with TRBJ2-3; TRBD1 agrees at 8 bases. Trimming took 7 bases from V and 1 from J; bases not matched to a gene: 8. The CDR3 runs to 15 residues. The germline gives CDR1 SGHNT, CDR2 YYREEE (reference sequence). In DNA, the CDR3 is TGTGCCAGCGGATCAGGGGGCTCGGGCACAGATACGCAGTATTTT. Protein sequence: CASGSGGSGTDTQYF.

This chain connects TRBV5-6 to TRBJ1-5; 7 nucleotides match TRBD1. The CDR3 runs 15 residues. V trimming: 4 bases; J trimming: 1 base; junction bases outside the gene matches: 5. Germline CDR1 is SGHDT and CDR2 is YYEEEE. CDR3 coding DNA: TGTGCCAGCAGCAGAATACAGGGGAGCAATCAGCCCCAGCATTTT. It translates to CASSRIQGSNQPQHF.

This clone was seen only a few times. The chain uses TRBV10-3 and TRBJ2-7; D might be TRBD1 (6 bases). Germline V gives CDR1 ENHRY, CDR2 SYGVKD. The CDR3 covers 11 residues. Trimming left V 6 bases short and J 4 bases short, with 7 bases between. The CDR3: CAISGQYEQYF. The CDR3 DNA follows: TGTGCCATCAGCGGACAGTACGAGCAGTACTTC.

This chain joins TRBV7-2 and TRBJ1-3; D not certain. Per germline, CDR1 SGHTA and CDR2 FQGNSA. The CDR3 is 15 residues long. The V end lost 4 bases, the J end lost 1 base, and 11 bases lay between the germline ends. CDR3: CASSSSFGSGNTIYF. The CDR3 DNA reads TGTGCCAGCAGCTCAAGCTTCGGTTCTGGAAACACCATATATTTT. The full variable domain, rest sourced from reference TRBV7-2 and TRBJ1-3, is GAGVSQSPSNKVTEKGKDVELRCDPISGHTALYWYRQSLGQGLEFLIYFQGNSAPDKSGLPSDRFSAERTGGSVSTLTIQRTQQEDSAVYLCASSSSFGSGNTIYFGEGSWLTVV.

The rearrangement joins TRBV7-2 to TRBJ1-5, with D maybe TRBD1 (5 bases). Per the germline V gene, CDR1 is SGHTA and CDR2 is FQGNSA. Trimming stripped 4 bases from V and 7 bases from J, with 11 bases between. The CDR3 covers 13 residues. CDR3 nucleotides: TGTGCCAGCAGCTCGGAGACAGCCCAGCCCCAGCATTTT. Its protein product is CASSSETAQPQHF.

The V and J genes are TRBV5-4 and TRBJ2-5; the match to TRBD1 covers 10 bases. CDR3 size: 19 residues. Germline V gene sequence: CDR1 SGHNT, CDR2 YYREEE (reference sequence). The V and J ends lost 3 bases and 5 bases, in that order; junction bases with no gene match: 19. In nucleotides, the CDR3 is TGTGCCAGCAGCTGGGGGGGACAGGGGCCGATTCCAGGGCAGGAGACCCAGTACTTC. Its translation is CASSWGGQGPIPGQETQYF.

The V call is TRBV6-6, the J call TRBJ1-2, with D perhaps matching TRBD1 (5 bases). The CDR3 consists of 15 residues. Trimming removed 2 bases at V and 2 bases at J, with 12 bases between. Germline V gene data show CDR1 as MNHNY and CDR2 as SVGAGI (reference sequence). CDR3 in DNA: TGTGCCAGCAGTTACGGTGGACACGAAAACTATGGCTACACCTTC. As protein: CASSYGGHENYGYTF.

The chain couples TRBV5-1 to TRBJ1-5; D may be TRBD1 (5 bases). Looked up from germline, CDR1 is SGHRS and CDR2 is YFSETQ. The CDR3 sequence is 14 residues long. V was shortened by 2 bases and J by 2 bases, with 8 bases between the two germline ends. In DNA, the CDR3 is TGCGCCAGCAGCTTCTCGGGGGGCAATCAGCCCCAGCATTTT. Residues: CASSFSGGNQPQHF.

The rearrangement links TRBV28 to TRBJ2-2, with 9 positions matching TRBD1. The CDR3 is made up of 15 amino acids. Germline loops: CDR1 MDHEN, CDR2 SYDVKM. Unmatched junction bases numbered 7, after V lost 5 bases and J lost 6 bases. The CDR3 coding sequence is TGTGCCAGCAGTAACACAGGGGGCGGGCCCGGGGAGCTGTTTTTT. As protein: CASSNTGGGPGELFF.

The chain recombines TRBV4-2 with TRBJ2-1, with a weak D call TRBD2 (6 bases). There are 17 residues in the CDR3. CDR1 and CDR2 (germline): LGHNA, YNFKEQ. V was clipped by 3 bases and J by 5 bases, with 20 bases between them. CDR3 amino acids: CASSHLSSGVRNNEQFF. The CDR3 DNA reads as TGTGCCAGCAGCCACCTCAGCTCGGGAGTCAGAAACAATGAGCAGTTCTTC.

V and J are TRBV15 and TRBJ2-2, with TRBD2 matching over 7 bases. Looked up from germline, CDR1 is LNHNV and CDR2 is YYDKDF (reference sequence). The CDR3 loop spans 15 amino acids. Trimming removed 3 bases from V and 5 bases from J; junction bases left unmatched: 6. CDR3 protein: CATSSLLRGTGELFF. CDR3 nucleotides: TGTGCCACCAGCAGTCTTCTGCGGGGGACCGGGGAGCTGTTTTTT.

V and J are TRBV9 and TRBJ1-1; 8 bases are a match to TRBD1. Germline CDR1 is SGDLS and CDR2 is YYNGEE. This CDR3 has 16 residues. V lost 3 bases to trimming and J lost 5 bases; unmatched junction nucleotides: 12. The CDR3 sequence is CASSAGVGQGATEAFF. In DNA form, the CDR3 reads TGTGCCAGCAGCGCAGGGGTGGGGCAGGGGGCGACTGAAGCTTTCTTT.

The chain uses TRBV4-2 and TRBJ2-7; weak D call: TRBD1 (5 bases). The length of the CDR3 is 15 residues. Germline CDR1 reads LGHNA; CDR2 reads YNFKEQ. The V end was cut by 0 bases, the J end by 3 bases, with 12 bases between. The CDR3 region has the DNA TGTGCCAGCAGCCAAGATTCGGCAGGGTACTACGAGCAGTACTTC. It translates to CASSQDSAGYYEQYF.

Here the CDR3 reads CASSFIMTSGNYEQYF. The CDR3 nucleotides are TGTGCCAGCAGCTTTATCATGACTAGCGGGAATTACGAGCAGTACTTC. V is TRBV5-5 and J is TRBJ2-7, with 11 bases lining up with TRBD2. The CDR3 totals 16 residues. J gave up 4 bases and V 2 bases, and 8 bases lay outside the gene matches. The germline V gene has CDR1 SGHKS and CDR2 YYEKEE (reference sequence).

The CDR3 reads CASSPSGTGELFF. The DNA of the CDR3 is TGTGCCAGCAGCCCGAGCGGGACCGGGGAGCTGTTTTTT. This chain links TRBV27 with TRBJ2-2, with TRBD2 as a possible D gene (6 bases). The CDR3 is made up of 13 amino acids. CDR1 and CDR2 (germline): MNHEY, SMNVEV (reference sequence). V was pared by 6 bases and J by 5 bases, with 10 bases between.

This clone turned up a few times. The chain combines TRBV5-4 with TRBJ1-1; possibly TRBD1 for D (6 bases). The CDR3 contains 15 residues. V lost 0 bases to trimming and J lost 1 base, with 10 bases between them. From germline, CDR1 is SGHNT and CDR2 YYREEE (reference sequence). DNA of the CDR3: TGTGCCAGCAGCTTGGAACAGGGTAGGAACACTGAAGCTTTCTTT. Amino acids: CASSLEQGRNTEAFF.

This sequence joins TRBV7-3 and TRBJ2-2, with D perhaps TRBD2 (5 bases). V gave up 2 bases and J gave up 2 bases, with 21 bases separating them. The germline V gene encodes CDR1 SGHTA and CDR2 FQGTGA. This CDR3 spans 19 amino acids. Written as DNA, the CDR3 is TGTGCCAGCAGCTTATACAACAACGCCGATTCGGGAAACACCGGGGAGCTGTTTTTT. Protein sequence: CASSLYNNADSGNTGELFF.

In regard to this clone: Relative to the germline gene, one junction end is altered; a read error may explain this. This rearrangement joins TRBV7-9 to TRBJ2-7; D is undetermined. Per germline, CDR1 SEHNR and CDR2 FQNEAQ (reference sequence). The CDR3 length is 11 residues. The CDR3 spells CSSSYEDEQYF. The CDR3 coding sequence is TGTTCCAGCAGCTATGAGGACGAGCAGTACTTC.